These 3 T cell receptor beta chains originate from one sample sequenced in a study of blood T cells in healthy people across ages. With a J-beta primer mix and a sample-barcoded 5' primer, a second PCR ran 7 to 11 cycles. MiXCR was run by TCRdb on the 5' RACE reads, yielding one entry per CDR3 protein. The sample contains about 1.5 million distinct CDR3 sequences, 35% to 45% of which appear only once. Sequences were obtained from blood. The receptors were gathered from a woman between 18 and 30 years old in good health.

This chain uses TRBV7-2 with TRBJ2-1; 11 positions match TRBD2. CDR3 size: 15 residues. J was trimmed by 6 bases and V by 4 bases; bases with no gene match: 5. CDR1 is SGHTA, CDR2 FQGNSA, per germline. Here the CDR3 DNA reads TGTGCCAGCAGCTCAGTAGCGGGGGGGGGCAATGAGCAGTTCTTC. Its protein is CASSSVAGGGNEQFF.

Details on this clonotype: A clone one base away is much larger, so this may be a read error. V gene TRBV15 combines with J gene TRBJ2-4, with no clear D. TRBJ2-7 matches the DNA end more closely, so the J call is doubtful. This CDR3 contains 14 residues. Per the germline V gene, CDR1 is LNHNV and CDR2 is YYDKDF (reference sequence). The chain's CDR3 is CATSAVTATYEQYF. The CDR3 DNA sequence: TGTGCCACCAGCGCGGTCACTGCGACCTACGAGCAGTACTTC.

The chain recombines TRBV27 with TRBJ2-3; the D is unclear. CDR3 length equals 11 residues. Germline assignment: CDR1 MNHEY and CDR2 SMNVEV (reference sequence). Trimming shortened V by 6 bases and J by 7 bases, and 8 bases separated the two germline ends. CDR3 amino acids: CASRDRNTQYF. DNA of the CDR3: TGTGCCAGCAGGGACCGGAATACGCAGTATTTT.